This entry lists 23 T cell receptor beta chains sequenced from one sample in a study of OX40 agonist ivuxolimab in advanced cancers. The data were produced by immunoSEQ multiplex PCR, yet TCRdb's version contains in-frame clones alone and is incomplete. The repertoire holds about 70,000 clones, with about 86% as singletons. Sequenced material: CD4+ or CD8+ T cells sorted from blood, taken in a trial of the OX40 agonist ivuxolimab. All receptors derive from an adult with an advanced solid tumor such as melanoma, head and neck, liver or kidney cancer.

This clone has only a few counts. The chain has TRBV28 and TRBJ1-1, with 9 positions matching TRBD1. The CDR3 has 14 amino acids. Germline CDR1 is MDHEN and CDR2 is SYDVKM. V lost 5 bases, J lost 4 bases, and 5 bases stayed unmatched. The CDR3 loop is CASSPSDRGTEAFF. Here the CDR3 DNA reads TGTGCCAGCAGTCCCTCGGACAGGGGCACTGAAGCTTTCTTT.

V and J are TRBV5-1 and TRBJ2-7; 10 positions agree with TRBD1. CDR3 length equals 14 residues. Trimming at V came to 5 bases and at J to 3 bases, leaving 5 bases not matched to a gene. Germline lookup yields CDR1 SGHRS and CDR2 YFSETQ. The DNA of the CDR3 is TGCGCCAGCAGTCCCGGGACAGGGGACTACGAGCAGTACTTC. This translates into CASSPGTGDYEQYF.

The chain joins TRBV13 to TRBJ2-3, with 13 nucleotides matching TRBD2. Trimming cost V 5 bases and J 3 bases; bases outside gene matches: 8. This CDR3 is 17 amino acids long. Germline V gives CDR1 PRHDT, CDR2 FYEKMQ (reference sequence). The CDR3 DNA sequence: TGTGCCAGCAGCGCGAGACTAGCGGGGGGCAGTACAGATACGCAGTATTTT. It encodes CASSARLAGGSTDTQYF.

The V call is TRBV27, the J call TRBJ1-4, with D maybe TRBD1 (5 bases). The length of the CDR3 is 14 residues. The ends were cut back, 6 bases at V and 4 bases at J, with 12 bases in the middle. Germline CDR1 reads MNHEY; CDR2 reads SMNVEV (reference sequence). The CDR3 DNA reads as TGTGCCAGCAGAAAGATCAGGGATAATGAAAAACTGTTTTTT. Protein product: CASRKIRDNEKLFF.

This clone was detected only a few times. This chain links TRBV21-1 with TRBJ1-2. TRBV21-1 is a documented pseudogene. The CDR3 totals 17 residues. The CDR3 nucleotides are TGTGCCAGCAGCAAAGAAGACCCCCCGGGGGCGGTCTATGGCTACACCTTC. Residues: CASSKEDPPGAVYGYTF.

The V and J genes are TRBV6-6 and TRBJ2-3; TRBD2 aligns across 10 bases. The CDR3 spans 15 residues. Per germline, CDR1 MNHNY and CDR2 SVGAGI (reference sequence). J lost 3 bases, V lost 8 bases, and 8 bases had no gene match. CDR3 loop: CASWRAGGLTDTQYF. In nucleotides, the CDR3 is TGTGCCAGCTGGCGAGCGGGAGGGCTAACAGATACGCAGTATTTT.

The chain uses TRBV7-2 and TRBJ2-7; D perhaps matches TRBD2 (5 bases). This CDR3 spans 12 amino acids. Germline V gene data show CDR1 as SGHTA and CDR2 as FQGNSA. Trimming took off 1 base at V and 7 bases at J, with 8 bases between the two ends. The CDR3 DNA reads as TGTGCCAGCAGCTTAGTTACGGGGGAGCAGTACTTC. It is translated as CASSLVTGEQYF.

The chain employs TRBV4-2 and TRBJ1-3, with D hard to call. V was shortened by 0 bases and J by 0 bases, with 9 bases between the two germline ends. CDR3 length: 16 residues. Germline V CDR1 and CDR2: LGHNA, YNFKEQ. CDR3: CASSQDYSFSGNTIYF. For the CDR3, the DNA is TGTGCCAGCAGCCAAGATTACAGTTTCTCTGGAAACACCATATATTTT.

The chain employs TRBV19 and TRBJ2-1; the match to TRBD1 covers 9 bases. V lost 7 bases, J lost 6 bases, and 10 bases stayed unmatched. The CDR3 loop spans 15 amino acids. Per germline, CDR1 LNHDA and CDR2 SQIVND (reference sequence). The CDR3 DNA sequence: TGTGCCAGTATCTCCGGGACAGGGAGGCCCAATGAGCAGTTCTTC. It yields the protein CASISGTGRPNEQFF.

The rearrangement links TRBV27 to TRBJ1-2, with D possibly matching TRBD1 (5 bases). The CDR3 is 14 residues long. Trimming removed 6 bases from V and 1 base from J, with 12 bases in between. The germline gives CDR1 MNHEY, CDR2 SMNVEV (reference sequence). This chain's CDR3 is CASRGTFYNYGYTF. The CDR3, as DNA: TGTGCCAGCAGAGGGACGTTTTATAACTATGGCTACACCTTC.

The chain uses TRBV7-2 and TRBJ1-1; possibly TRBD1 for D (5 bases). Per germline, CDR1 SGHTA and CDR2 FQGNSA. The CDR3 totals 13 residues. V was trimmed by 8 bases and J by 3 bases, leaving 13 bases between them. The chain's CDR3 is CASSYGGDTEAFF. CDR3 DNA: TGTGCCAGCTCCTACGGGGGGGACACTGAAGCTTTCTTT.

This chain uses TRBV11-2 with TRBJ2-7, with D tentatively TRBD1 or TRBD2 (5 bases each). This CDR3 spans 14 amino acids. V lost 5 bases, J lost 1 base, and 12 bases lay in between. Germline V gene lookup returns CDR1 SGHAT and CDR2 FQNNGV. The CDR3 sequence is CASSPGTGSYEQYF. The CDR3 nucleotides read TGTGCCAGCAGCCCCGGGACGGGATCCTACGAGCAGTACTTC.

The chain has TRBV6-4 and TRBJ2-1, with D perhaps TRBD1 (6 bases). The V end lost 2 bases, the J end lost 10 bases, and 12 bases lay between the germline ends. Germline loops: CDR1 MRHNA, CDR2 SNTAGT. CDR3 length: 13 residues. Written as DNA, the CDR3 is TGTGCCAGCAGTGACCTACAGGGCCGGGAGCAGTTCTTC. Translated, it gives CASSDLQGREQFF.

The V and J genes are TRBV27 and TRBJ1-4, with D possibly matching TRBD1 (6 bases). The CDR3 runs 18 residues. Germline lookup yields CDR1 MNHEY and CDR2 SMNVEV (reference sequence). V was cut by 2 bases and J by 0 bases, with 16 bases left in between. CDR3 amino acids: CASSLRGQGLATNEKLFF. DNA of the CDR3: TGTGCCAGCAGTTTACGGGGGCAGGGTCTTGCAACTAATGAAAAACTGTTTTTT.

As DNA, the CDR3 is TGTGCCATCAGTGCCCGCGATGAGCAGTTCTTC. Translation gives CAISARDEQFF. The V and J genes are TRBV10-3 and TRBJ2-1; D not certain. This CDR3 comprises 11 residues. With 4 bases removed from V and 8 bases from J, the gap between germline ends came to 6 bases. Germline assignment: CDR1 ENHRY and CDR2 SYGVKD.

The CDR3 coding sequence is TGCGCCAGGGGGGGCTCCTATGGCTACACCTTC. The encoded protein is CARGGSYGYTF. This chain links TRBV4-1 with TRBJ1-2; weak D call: TRBD1 (6 bases). The CDR3 is 11 residues long. Germline V gene data show CDR1 as MGHRA and CDR2 as YSYEKL. Trimming left V 9 bases short and J 4 bases short, with 9 bases between.

The chain couples TRBV7-2 to TRBJ1-1; TRBD1 is a possible D gene (5 bases). CDR1 and CDR2 (germline): SGHTA, FQGNSA. The germline V and J ends were trimmed by 3 bases and 4 bases, with 12 bases remaining between them. This CDR3 is 14 amino acids long. Here the CDR3 DNA reads TGTGCCAGCAGCTTGCAGGGTCCGGTCACTGAAGCTTTCTTT. It yields the protein CASSLQGPVTEAFF.

V and J are TRBV7-3 and TRBJ2-2, with D possibly being TRBD2 (6 bases). Germline CDR1 is SGHTA and CDR2 is FQGTGA. This CDR3 is built from 16 residues. V shed 1 base and J shed 7 bases, with 16 bases lying between them. This CDR3 is CASSLNSGRAGGELFF. In DNA, the CDR3 is TGTGCCAGCAGCTTAAATAGCGGAAGAGCCGGCGGGGAGCTGTTTTTT.

The CDR3 spells CASSSEDRITDTQYF. CDR3 nucleotide sequence: TGTGCCAGCAGCTCCGAGGACAGGATCACAGATACGCAGTATTTT. This rearrangement joins TRBV4-2 to TRBJ2-3, with 7 bases aligning to TRBD1. The CDR3 is 15 residues long. Germline loops: CDR1 LGHNA, CDR2 YNFKEQ. V was pared by 5 bases and J by 2 bases, with 7 bases of the junction left unmatched.

The chain uses TRBV6-6 and TRBJ2-3, with D maybe TRBD1 (5 bases). The germline V gene encodes CDR1 MNHNY and CDR2 SVGAGI (reference sequence). This CDR3 is 12 amino acids long. V was clipped by 4 bases and J by 7 bases, with 9 bases between them. DNA for the CDR3: TGTGCCAGCAGTTCTCGGACATATACGCAGTATTTT. It yields the protein CASSSRTYTQYF.

V usage is TRBV9 and J usage is TRBJ2-5; D is possibly TRBD2 (7 bases). Germline loops: CDR1 SGDLS, CDR2 YYNGEE. The CDR3 runs to 14 residues. V shed 2 bases and J shed 5 bases, with 13 bases lying between them. This chain's CDR3 is CASSVAGAGETQYF. The CDR3 region has the DNA TGTGCCAGCAGCGTCGCGGGGGCGGGGGAGACCCAGTACTTC.

J is TRBJ2-7 and V is TRBV27, with TRBD2 matching over 8 bases. The CDR3 spans 15 residues. V lost 6 bases and J lost 1; bases outside the gene matches: 8. Germline CDR1 MNHEY, CDR2 SMNVEV (reference sequence). The CDR3 protein is CASSTRAGGSYEQYF. CDR3 nucleotides: TGTGCCAGCAGCACCCGGGCGGGGGGTTCCTACGAGCAGTACTTC.

The genes are TRBV30 and TRBJ1-2; 10 nucleotides align to TRBD1. This CDR3 is 17 amino acids long. Germline assignment: CDR1 GTSNPN and CDR2 SVGIG (reference sequence). Losses at the gene ends were 1 base for V and 4 bases for J; bases not matched to a gene: 12. The chain's CDR3 is CAWSDKGQGFFAYGYTF. In DNA, the CDR3 is TGTGCCTGGAGTGACAAGGGACAGGGGTTTTTCGCCTATGGCTACACCTTC.